The 6 T cell receptor beta chains presented below share a single source sample, sequenced in a study of cytomegalovirus exposure and HLA in healthy donors. PCR employed 60 Vbeta and 13 Jbeta primers. The data were produced by immunoSEQ multiplex PCR, yet TCRdb's version contains in-frame clones alone and is incomplete. This sample carries 65,000 or so clones, roughly 80% of them seen once, and the ten largest clones take about 3%. Specimen: PBMCs. The origin of the receptors is a girl between 5 and 17 years old in good health and CMV-seropositive.

This clone was picked up a small number of times. The gene calls are TRBV5-4 and TRBJ1-2; D may be TRBD1 (5 bases). Germline-derived CDR1 and CDR2 are SGHNT and YYREEE (reference sequence). V shed 0 bases and J shed 2 bases, with 11 bases lying between them. This CDR3 comprises 15 residues. CDR3 sequence (DNA): TGTGCCAGCAGCTTGGACACAGGACCCAACTATGGCTACACCTTC. Its translation is CASSLDTGPNYGYTF.

The chain joins TRBV19 to TRBJ2-7; tentative D call: TRBD2 (6 bases). Per the germline V gene, CDR1 is LNHDA and CDR2 is SQIVND (reference sequence). CDR3 length equals 14 residues. V lost 6 bases, J lost 5 bases, and 17 bases lay in between. The CDR3 nucleotides read TGTGCCAGTAGCCAACTAGCAGGTATGGACGAGCAGTACTTC. Its translation is CASSQLAGMDEQYF. Full variable domain (outside the CDR3, taken from reference TRBV19 and TRBJ2-7): DGGITQSPKYLFRKEGQNVTLSCEQNLNHDAMYWYRQDPGQGLRLIYYSQIVNDFQKGDIAEGYSVSREKKESFPLTVTSAQKNPTAFYLCASSQLAGMDEQYFGPGTRLTVT.

This rearrangement joins TRBV30 to TRBJ2-6, with 7 bases identical to TRBD1. Germline trimming cut 2 bases from V and 0 bases from J; bases unmatched to any gene: 4. Germline V lookup: CDR1 GTSNPN, CDR2 SVGIG (reference sequence). The CDR3 length is 16 residues. This CDR3 is CAWSPRGISGANVLTF. The CDR3 DNA is TGTGCCTGGAGTCCCAGGGGGATCTCTGGGGCCAACGTCCTGACTTTC.

The chain carries TRBV30 and TRBJ1-2; D is undetermined. Germline CDR1 GTSNPN, CDR2 SVGIG (reference sequence). Trimming removed 5 bases from V and 3 bases from J, with 7 bases in between. The CDR3 runs to 11 residues. The CDR3 nucleotides are TGTGCCTGGCCAACATACTATGGCTACACCTTC. Encoded protein: CAWPTYYGYTF.

V is TRBV4-1 and J is TRBJ1-2; 7 bases fit TRBD1. CDR3 length: 15 amino acids. Germline V gives CDR1 MGHRA, CDR2 YSYEKL. The ends lost 2 bases at V and 0 bases at J; junction bases unmatched: 3. The CDR3 sequence is CASSQRGTANYGYTF. As DNA, the CDR3 is TGCGCCAGCAGCCAAAGGGGGACAGCTAACTATGGCTACACCTTC.

The V gene is TRBV28, the J gene TRBJ2-7, with D perhaps TRBD1 (6 bases). The germline V gene encodes CDR1 MDHEN and CDR2 SYDVKM. Deletions cut 6 bases from V and 2 bases from J, with 14 bases between. There are 14 residues in the CDR3. CDR3 bases: TGTGCCAGCAGCGGACAGTCGCCCGCCTACGAGCAGTACTTC. It is translated as CASSGQSPAYEQYF.